The 4 T cell receptor beta chains below come from one sample, sequenced in a study of blood T cells in healthy people across ages. Together with a sample-barcoded 5' primer, a J-beta primer mix was included in a second PCR lasting roughly 6 to 12 cycles. TCRdb re-called the 5' RACE reads with MiXCR, one entry per CDR3 protein. The sample yields approximately 1,100,000 distinct CDR3 sequences, under 45% seen once. The sample taken for sequencing was blood. The receptors stem from an older woman in good health.

The chain uses TRBV2 and TRBJ2-7; D uncertain. The CDR3 totals 12 residues. The germline CDR1 and CDR2 sequences are SNHLY and FYNNEI. Trimming stripped 6 bases from V and 3 bases from J, with 9 bases between. For the CDR3, the DNA is TGTGCCAGCAGGGTGGACCACTACGAGCAGTACTTC. It codes for CASRVDHYEQYF.

With respect to this clonotype: One base away lies a much larger clone, so this may be a sequencing read error. This chain uses TRBV20-1 with TRBJ2-1; D gene ambiguous. V was trimmed by 6 bases and J by 6 bases, leaving 18 bases between them. The CDR3 sequence is 14 residues long. Looked up from germline, CDR1 is DFQATT and CDR2 is SNEGSKA (reference sequence). The CDR3 sequence is CSAKPLAQTNEQFF. CDR3 sequence (DNA): TGCAGTGCCAAACCCCTGGCTCAGACCAATGAGCAGTTCTTC.

This clonotype was seen more than once but under ten times. The chain recombines TRBV12-3 or TRBV12-4 with TRBJ2-1, with 12 bases lining up with TRBD2. CDR3 length equals 16 residues. J gave up 4 bases and V 2 bases, and 3 bases lay outside the gene matches. The CDR3 here is CASSLLGLAGYNEQFF. The CDR3 bases are TGTGCCAGCAGTTTACTGGGACTAGCGGGTTACAATGAGCAGTTCTTC.

The genes are TRBV12-3 or TRBV12-4 and TRBJ1-5; TRBD1 is a possible D gene (5 bases). V was clipped by 3 bases and J by 0 bases, with 18 bases between them. The CDR3 runs to 18 residues. DNA for the CDR3: TGTGCCAGCAGTTTCGCGGCCAGGGACGTTTTTAGCAATCAGCCCCAGCATTTT. It codes for CASSFAARDVFSNQPQHF.